The sequence of this T cell receptor beta chain was determined in a study of T-cell reconstitution after alpha-beta-depleted transplantation in children. Preparation of the TCRbeta library was carried out with unique molecular identifiers. TCRdb re-called the PCR reads with MiXCR, one entry per CDR3 protein. This table has hundreds of thousands of distinct CDR3 sequences, about 12% appearing once. This clonotype was observed a handful of times. V was trimmed by 1 base and J by 4 bases, leaving 8 bases between them. In germline, CDR1 is LGHNA, CDR2 YSLEER. The CDR3 is 14 residues long. The material sequenced was PBMCs from the stem cell graft donor, taken from the stem cell graft. The sequence was obtained from a human donor who donated a stem cell graft to a child with acute lymphoblastic leukemia. The chain uses TRBV4-3 and TRBJ1-5; D possibly corresponds to TRBD1 (5 bases). This CDR3 reads CASSQGGVNQPQHF. The CDR3 DNA reads as TGCGCCAGCAGCCAAGGGGGGGTGAATCAGCCCCAGCATTTT.